These T cell receptor beta chains were read from a single sample in a study of blood T cell repertoires in COVID-19. Profiling relied on immunoSEQ multiplex PCR, and the TCRdb table lists in-frame clones only, not all of them. The sample contains about 210,000 clones, about 87% of which appear only once. The specimen sequenced was peripheral blood. Receptors originate from a man aged 70-80 years with acute or convalescent COVID-19. Each CDR3 is given with its conserved first and last residue. Each record gives: clone size, V gene, J gene, D gene, CDR3 DNA, CDR3 protein. The D gene is left open where the match is weak. For some rows the clone size is stated as once, few or many, or as a class when expanded; others skip it.

-,TRBV28,TRBJ2-7,TRBD1,TGTGCCAGCAGGATTCCGGGACAGGGATACGAGCAGTACTTC,CASRIPGQGYEQYF
once,TRBV28,TRBJ2-7,-,TGTGCCAGCAGGCCAACAGGGTCTTTCTCCTACGAGCAGTACTTC,CASRPTGSFSYEQYF
-,TRBV18,TRBJ1-6,-,TGTGCCAGCCATAATAAGCGGGAATCACCCCTCCACTTT,CASHNKRESPLHF
-,TRBV15,TRBJ2-1,TRBD2,TGTGCCACCAGCAGAGCACTAGCGGGATACAATGAGCAGTTCTTC,CATSRALAGYNEQFF
-,TRBV28,TRBJ1-2,TRBD1,TGTGCCAGCAGTTTCCGGGACAGGGGACGGATCGGCTACACCTTC,CASSFRDRGRIGYTF
-,TRBV19,TRBJ1-2,TRBD1,TGTGCCAGTCACTCCGGGACAGGGGGCCATGGCTACACCTTC,CASHSGTGGHGYTF
-,TRBV10-3,TRBJ1-4,-,TGTGCCATCAGTGCAGCGATTAATGAAAAACTGTTTTTT,CAISAAINEKLFF
-,TRBV5-6,TRBJ2-1,-,TGTGCCAGCAGCGCCGGGACTCTAAGCTCCTACAATGAGCAGTTCTTC,CASSAGTLSSYNEQFF
-,TRBV3-1/TRBV3-2,TRBJ1-2,-,TGTGCCAGCAGCCAAAGTGGGGCCCCCGGCTACACCTTC,CASSQSGAPGYTF
-,TRBV14,TRBJ1-1,-,TGTGCCAGCAGCGGGAGCGGACGTGAAGCTTTCTTT,CASSGSGREAFF
-,TRBV15,TRBJ2-3,TRBD2,TGTGCCACCAGCAGAGAGGTCGGGCGGGAGACGGATACGCAGTATTTT,CATSREVGRETDTQYF
-,TRBV4-3,TRBJ2-7,-,TGCGCCAGCAGCCAACGTCCGGGGTTCGAGCAGTACTTC,CASSQRPGFEQYF
once,TRBV7-8,TRBJ2-3,-,TGTGCCAGCAGCCTCGGTCTGAGGGCAGATACGCAGTATTTT,CASSLGLRADTQYF
once,TRBV7-3,TRBJ2-7,-,TGTGCCAGCAGCTTACAGGGCTGGTACGAGCAGTACTTC,CASSLQGWYEQYF